This T cell receptor beta chain originates from a study of PD-1 blockade in classical Hodgkin lymphoma. Using immunoSEQ multiplex PCR, the repertoire was profiled, and TCRdb retains in-frame clones only, with some absent. The data hold approximately 9,000 clones, with around 80% observed a single time. This clone appeared a few times. The length of the CDR3 is 14 residues. Germline-derived CDR1 and CDR2 are SGHTS and YDEGEE. J was trimmed by 7 bases and V by 0 bases; bases with no gene match: 5. Noted time point: cycle 4 day 1 (C4D1), after less than 7 weeks of nivolumab. Every single patient, without exception, relapsed after autologous stem cell transplantation, and brentuximab vedotin exposure varied. Magnetic depletion of unwanted cells isolated CD4+ T cells from thawed PBMCs.

The sequencing used CD4+ T cells from blood, collected before the fourth cycle of nivolumab. The TCR was taken from a human donor with classical Hodgkin lymphoma. The rearrangement joins TRBV5-8 to TRBJ1-2; 8 nucleotides align to TRBD1. DNA of the CDR3: TGTGCCAGCAGCTTGGAATGGCAGGGGGCTGGCTACACCTTC. This translates into CASSLEWQGAGYTF.